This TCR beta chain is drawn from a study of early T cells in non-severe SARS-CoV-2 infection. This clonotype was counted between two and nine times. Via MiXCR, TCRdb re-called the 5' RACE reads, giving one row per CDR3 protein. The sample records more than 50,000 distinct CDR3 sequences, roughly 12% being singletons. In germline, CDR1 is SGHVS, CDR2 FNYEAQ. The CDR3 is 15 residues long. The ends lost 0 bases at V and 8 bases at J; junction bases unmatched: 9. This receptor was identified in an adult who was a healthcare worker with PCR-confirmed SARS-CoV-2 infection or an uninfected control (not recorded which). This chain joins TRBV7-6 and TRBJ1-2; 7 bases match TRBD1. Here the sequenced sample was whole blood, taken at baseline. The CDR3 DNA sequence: TGTGCCAGCAGCTTAGCCCATCCAGGGGGTGAAGGCTACACCTTC. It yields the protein CASSLAHPGGEGYTF.